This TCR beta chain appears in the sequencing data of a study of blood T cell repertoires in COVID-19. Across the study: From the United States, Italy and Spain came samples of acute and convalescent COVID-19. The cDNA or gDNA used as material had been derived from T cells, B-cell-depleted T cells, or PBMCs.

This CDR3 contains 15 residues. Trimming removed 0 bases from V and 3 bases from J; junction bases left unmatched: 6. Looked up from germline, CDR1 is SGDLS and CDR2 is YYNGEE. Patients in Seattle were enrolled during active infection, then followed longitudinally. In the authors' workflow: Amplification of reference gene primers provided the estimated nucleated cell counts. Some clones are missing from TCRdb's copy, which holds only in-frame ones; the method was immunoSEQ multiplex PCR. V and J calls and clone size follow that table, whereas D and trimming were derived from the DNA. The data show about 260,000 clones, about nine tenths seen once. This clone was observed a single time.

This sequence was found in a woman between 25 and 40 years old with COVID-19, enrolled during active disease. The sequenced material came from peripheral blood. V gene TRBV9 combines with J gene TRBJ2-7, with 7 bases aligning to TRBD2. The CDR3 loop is CASSVGPSGNYEQYF. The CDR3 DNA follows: TGTGCCAGCAGCGTAGGTCCTAGCGGCAACTACGAGCAGTACTTC.